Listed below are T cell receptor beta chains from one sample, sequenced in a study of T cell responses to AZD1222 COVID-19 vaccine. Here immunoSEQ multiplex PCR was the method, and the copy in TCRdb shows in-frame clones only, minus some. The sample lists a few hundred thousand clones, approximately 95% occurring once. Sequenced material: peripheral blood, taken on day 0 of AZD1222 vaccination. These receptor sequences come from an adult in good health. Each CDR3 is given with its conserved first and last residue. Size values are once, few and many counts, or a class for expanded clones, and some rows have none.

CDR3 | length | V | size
CASSPGGTSPLHF | 13 | TRBV18 | once
CASSVDGPGYGYTF | 14 | TRBV5-1 | -
CASTSGVAKNIQYF | 14 | TRBV28 | -
CASSEQGAGETQYF | 14 | TRBV2 | -
CASSLEGQGIYEQYF | 15 | TRBV5-1 | -
CASSPRTGQVFF | 12 | TRBV27 | -
CASSVASWDSEQYF | 14 | TRBV9 | -
CASSQVDSADTQYF | 14 | TRBV4-2 | -
CASSSRGGEQYF | 12 | TRBV6-2/TRBV6-3 | -
CATSRDRALRTGLEKLFF | 18 | TRBV15 | -
CASSPSGTGAYEQYF | 15 | TRBV11-3 | -
CASSPEGHSYNSPLHF | 16 | TRBV5-1 | -
CASSQGRAINSYNEQFF | 17 | TRBV4-1 | once
CASSLSGSSYEQYF | 14 | TRBV28 | -
CASSKGDRAFF | 11 | TRBV6-5 | -
CASSLLIGGGNTIYF | 15 | TRBV2 | -
CASSVLSSSTDTQYF | 15 | TRBV9 | once
CASSSEPDRFGEQYF | 15 | TRBV7-9 | -
CATLQNTGELFF | 12 | TRBV15 | -
CASSDHRKGRNTIYF | 15 | TRBV5-4 | -
CSARRRREQFF | 11 | TRBV20-1 | -
CASSSLEAFF | 10 | TRBV21-1 | -
CAFSGGQGINQPQHF | 15 | TRBV30 | -
CASSQAIGGGRRTGELFF | 18 | TRBV4-3 | -
CASSLAESAQHF | 12 | TRBV7-9 | -
CASSSTSGSFNTQYF | 15 | TRBV7-3 | -
CASSLTPGSTDTQYF | 15 | TRBV7-3 | -
CASSLSRRDYVFF | 13 | TRBV4-3 | -
CASNLGGGITDTQYF | 15 | TRBV9 | -